This T cell receptor beta chain derives from a study of T cell responses to AZD1222 COVID-19 vaccine. Findings and caveats of the study: Spike was spanned by vaccine-associated CD4 TCRs, which were dominant at 160-218 and 743-854. A rise in Spike-specific TCR breadth and depth followed two AZD1222 doses. In all cases, repertoires were sampled only after the peak T cell response. Nearly half of unique spike-specific TCRs reportedly avoided B.1.351 and B.1.1.7 mutated regions.

Turning to this clone: The antigen is unknown.

Method: immunoSEQ multiplex PCR; TCRdb's copy keeps in-frame clones and lacks some. The sample carries some 130,000 clones, 80% to 90% recorded once. The V end was cut by 7 bases, the J end by 0 bases, with 10 bases between. This CDR3 region has 14 residues. CDR1 MNHEY and CDR2 SVGAGI come from the germline V gene. The sequence was collected from an adult in good health. This chain connects TRBV6-5 to TRBJ1-5; no definite D call. The specimen comprised peripheral blood, sampled on day 0 of AZD1222 vaccination. The CDR3 sequence is CASNLDVSNQPQHF. For the CDR3, the DNA is TGTGCCAGCAACCTGGACGTTAGCAATCAGCCCCAGCATTTT.